This T cell receptor beta chain was identified during a study of T cell repertoires in ileal Crohn's disease. This CDR3 has 14 residues. The germline V gene encodes CDR1 SGHVS and CDR2 FQNEAQ. The V and J ends lost 4 bases and 11 bases, in that order; junction bases with no gene match: 9. Using immunoSEQ multiplex PCR, the repertoire was profiled, and TCRdb retains in-frame clones only, with some absent. The sample yields about 15,000 clones, around four fifths seen once. As for this clone: Its matching antigen is unknown.

The study's findings and limits: Compared with non-smokers, active smokers at surgery showed more clonal expansions. Endoscopic recurrence occurred in every patient whose clonality exceeded 26.8%.

Material for sequencing was ileal tissue. This chain connects TRBV7-8 to TRBJ2-3; TRBD1 matches at 10 bases. The clonotype comes from an adult with Crohn's disease. The CDR3 loop reads CASSSPQGDRGQYF. The CDR3 bases are TGTGCCAGCAGCTCCCCCCAGGGGGACAGGGGGCAGTATTTT.